This TCR beta chain was profiled in a study of control samples from healthy donors and cancer patients. The CDR3 is 13 residues long. V shed 3 bases, J shed 7 bases, and the junction held 1 base outside the gene matches. The V gene's germline CDR1 is KGHSH and CDR2 LQKENI. On this clone itself: Other nucleotide sequences from this sample produce the same CDR3.

The table came from immunoSEQ multiplex PCR; TCRdb's copy has only in-frame clones and leaves some out. The table records 120,000 to 150,000 clones, about 90% of them present only once. The sample taken for sequencing was blood. The receptor's source is a man aged 18 to 35 in good health. The rearrangement links TRBV18 to TRBJ1-5; 9 nucleotides align to TRBD1. CDR3 amino acids: CASSPGQGQPQHF. CDR3 sequence (DNA): TGTGCCAGCTCACCTGGACAGGGGCAGCCCCAGCATTTT.